Listed below are T cell receptor beta chains from one sample, sequenced in a study of cytomegalovirus exposure and HLA in healthy donors. Only in-frame clones appear in the TCRdb table, and some are missing; sequencing was by immunoSEQ multiplex PCR. The sample includes about 78,000 clones, 72% seen only once; the top ten take approximately 10%. Sequencing used PBMCs. The receptor source for this set is a woman in her thirties or forties in good health and CMV-seropositive. Both conserved end residues are part of each CDR3. The D gene is left open where the match is weak. Some rows have no size entry. The others give once, few or many, or a class for an expanded clone.

DNA: TGTGCCAGCAGCCGGGACAATGAGCAGTTCTTC; CDR3: CASSRDNEQFF; J: TRBJ2-1; V: TRBV5-6; size: NA; D: NA
DNA: TGTGCCAGCAGCTTATATAGCGACCCGACTGGCGCGGGGGATCCGTACTTC; CDR3: CASSLYSDPTGAGDPYF; J: TRBJ2-7; V: TRBV7-8; size: few; D: TRBD2
DNA: TGTGCCTGGAGTTCCGGCCGGGGGGAGTTTAACGCAGATACGCAGTATTTT; CDR3: CAWSSGRGEFNADTQYF; J: TRBJ2-3; V: TRBV30; size: few; D: TRBD2
DNA: TGCAGCGTCGCCCAGTCCGACAGGTCCTACGAGCAGTACTTC; CDR3: CSVAQSDRSYEQYF; J: TRBJ2-7; V: TRBV29-1; size: NA; D: NA
DNA: TGTGCCAGCAGCCTTAGCGGGGGAACCTACGAGCAGTACTTC; CDR3: CASSLSGGTYEQYF; J: TRBJ2-7; V: TRBV6-1; size: NA; D: TRBD2
DNA: TGTGCCAGCCGGACGCAGGGGGGCACAGATACGCAGTATTTT; CDR3: CASRTQGGTDTQYF; J: TRBJ2-3; V: TRBV18; size: NA; D: TRBD1
DNA: TGCGCCAGCAGCCAAGGGTGGGCAGGGGTAAGTCAGCCCCAGCATTTT; CDR3: CASSQGWAGVSQPQHF; J: TRBJ1-5; V: TRBV4-3; size: NA; D: NA
DNA: TGTGCCAGCAGCCAAGATCTTTGGACTCCGGGACAGGAGCAGTTCTTC; CDR3: CASSQDLWTPGQEQFF; J: TRBJ2-1; V: TRBV4-2; size: NA; D: TRBD1
DNA: TGTGCCAGCAGTGATAACAAGAACACTGAAGCTTTCTTT; CDR3: CASSDNKNTEAFF; J: TRBJ1-1; V: TRBV6-1; size: NA; D: NA
DNA: TGTGCCATCAGTGGGACAGGGGCCAACACTAATGAAAAACTGTTTTTT; CDR3: CAISGTGANTNEKLFF; J: TRBJ1-4; V: TRBV10-3; size: NA; D: TRBD1
DNA: TGCGCCAGCAGCTTTGGGGGGACTAGCGAGAACACCGGGGAGCTGTTTTTT; CDR3: CASSFGGTSENTGELFF; J: TRBJ2-2; V: TRBV5-1; size: once; D: TRBD2
DNA: TGTGCCAGTAGTATAGTCGGTCAGGGCTCTGGGGCCAACGTCCTGACTTTC; CDR3: CASSIVGQGSGANVLTF; J: TRBJ2-6; V: TRBV19; size: NA; D: NA
DNA: TGTGCCAGCAGTAACTCACAGGTTCCGAACACTGAAGCTTTCTTT; CDR3: CASSNSQVPNTEAFF; J: TRBJ1-1; V: TRBV6-6; size: few; D: NA
DNA: TGTGCCAGCAGCTTAGAATTATACCGTTCCGGAGATACGCAGTATTTT; CDR3: CASSLELYRSGDTQYF; J: TRBJ2-3; V: TRBV7-2; size: NA; D: NA
DNA: TGTGCCAGTAGTAGTGGCAAGAATTCACCCCTCCACTTT; CDR3: CASSSGKNSPLHF; J: TRBJ1-6; V: TRBV19; size: NA; D: NA
DNA: TGTGCCAGCAGCCCTTTCGCACAAAACGATGTCCTGACTTTC; CDR3: CASSPFAQNDVLTF; J: TRBJ2-6; V: TRBV7-9; size: NA; D: NA
DNA: TGTGCCATTCCCTCCCTAACAGGGAAAAACTATGGCTACACCTTC; CDR3: CAIPSLTGKNYGYTF; J: TRBJ1-2; V: TRBV7-9; size: NA; D: NA
DNA: TGCAGCGTTTCGGCCTGGGGGCTTCGGAACACTGAAGCTTTCTTT; CDR3: CSVSAWGLRNTEAFF; J: TRBJ1-1; V: TRBV29-1; size: NA; D: NA
DNA: TGCGCCAGCAGCCTAAATAGCGGGAGGGGGAACGAGCAGTACTTC; CDR3: CASSLNSGRGNEQYF; J: TRBJ2-7; V: TRBV4-1; size: NA; D: TRBD2
DNA: TGTGCCAGCAGCCATTTGAGCTCTGGGGCCAACGTCCTGACTTTC; CDR3: CASSHLSSGANVLTF; J: TRBJ2-6; V: TRBV14; size: NA; D: NA
DNA: TGTGCCAGCAGTGATTCCCGCTACTCCCCCCAGTACTTC; CDR3: CASSDSRYSPQYF; J: TRBJ2-5; V: TRBV2; size: NA; D: NA
DNA: TGTGCCAGCAGGCGTGTGGAGGGTGCGGTCCGAGAAGCTTTCTTT; CDR3: CASRRVEGAVREAFF; J: TRBJ1-1; V: TRBV5-8; size: few; D: NA
DNA: TGTGCCAGCAGCTTAGTTACCGGGTTGAACACTGAAGCTTTCTTT; CDR3: CASSLVTGLNTEAFF; J: TRBJ1-1; V: TRBV5-4; size: NA; D: NA
DNA: TGTGCCAGCAGCTTAAGAGGAGGAGAGACCCAGTACTTC; CDR3: CASSLRGGETQYF; J: TRBJ2-5; V: TRBV9; size: NA; D: NA
DNA: TGCGCCAGCAGCTTAAGAGGGAGTGGAGAGACCCAGTACTTC; CDR3: CASSLRGSGETQYF; J: TRBJ2-5; V: TRBV5-1; size: NA; D: NA
DNA: TGTGCCTGGAGCCTACAGGGGGGCAACGAGCAGTACTTC; CDR3: CAWSLQGGNEQYF; J: TRBJ2-7; V: TRBV30; size: few; D: TRBD1